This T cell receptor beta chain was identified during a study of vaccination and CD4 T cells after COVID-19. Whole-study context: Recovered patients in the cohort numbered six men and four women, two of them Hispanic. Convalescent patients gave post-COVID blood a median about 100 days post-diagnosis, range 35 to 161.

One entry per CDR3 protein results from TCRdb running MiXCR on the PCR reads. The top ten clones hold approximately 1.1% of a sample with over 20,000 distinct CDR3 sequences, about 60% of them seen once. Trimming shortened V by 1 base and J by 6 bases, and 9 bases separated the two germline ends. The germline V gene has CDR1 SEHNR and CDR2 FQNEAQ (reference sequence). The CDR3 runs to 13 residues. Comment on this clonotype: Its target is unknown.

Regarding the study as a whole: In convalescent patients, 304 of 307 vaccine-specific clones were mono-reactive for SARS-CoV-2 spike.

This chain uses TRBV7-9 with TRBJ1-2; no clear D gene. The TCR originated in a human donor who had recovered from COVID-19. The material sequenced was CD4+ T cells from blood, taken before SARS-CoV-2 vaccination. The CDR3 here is CASSLGSGNGYTF. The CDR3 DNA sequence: TGTGCCAGCAGCTTAGGTTCGGGGAATGGCTACACCTTC.